Reported below is one TCR beta chain. TCRdb re-called the 5' RACE reads with MiXCR, one entry per CDR3 protein. The data contain 600,000 to 800,000 distinct CDR3 sequences, around 21% of them seen just once; the ten biggest clones take up more than 4%. CDR1 MDHEN and CDR2 SYDVKM come from the germline V gene. This CDR3 region has 16 residues. V was pared by 8 bases and J by 0 bases, with 17 bases between. The data were taken from a study of identical twins. Another study also made use of these data, one on T cells expressing NK-cell markers.

The sequence was collected from a woman between 18 and 29 years old in good health. Specimen: PBMCs. The chain joins TRBV28 to TRBJ2-4; D is possibly TRBD1 (6 bases). In DNA, the CDR3 is TGTGCCAGCGAACCCCGGACAGACCTAGCCAAAAACATTCAGTACTTC. It specifies CASEPRTDLAKNIQYF.